The 25 T cell receptor beta chains in this list originate from one sample, sequenced in a study of a mutant IDH1 vaccine in newly diagnosed glioma. Time point indicated: baseline, week 1 (first vaccination visit). Treatment meaning: pre-vaccination baseline after standard-of-care therapy. Clones were read by immunoSEQ multiplex PCR, and TCRdb kept only the in-frame ones, dropping some. The sample includes approximately 67,000 clones, around 83% of them seen just once. The specimen was peripheral blood mononuclear cells (PBMCs), collected from a glioma patient treated with radiotherapy, temozolomide or both. All receptors come from a woman between 18 and 30 years old with glioma. Some clones in this sample may be carry-over from other donors' samples.

The CDR3 DNA reads TGCGCCAGCAGCGGAAGTAGAGGGATCAATAGCAATCAGCCCCAGCATTTT. Its protein is CASSGSRGINSNQPQHF. The chain is built from TRBV4-1 and TRBJ1-5, with D unresolved. Trimming shortened V by 5 bases and J by 0 bases, and 17 bases separated the two germline ends. The germline V gene has CDR1 MGHRA and CDR2 YSYEKL. This CDR3 contains 17 residues.

The chain recombines TRBV2 with TRBJ2-1; D is unclear. Trimming took off 6 bases at V and 4 bases at J, with 7 bases between the two ends. Germline V gives CDR1 SNHLY, CDR2 FYNNEI. CDR3 size: 12 residues. The CDR3 spells CASSNGYNEQFF. The CDR3 DNA is TGTGCCAGCAGCAACGGGTACAATGAGCAGTTCTTC.

V usage is TRBV7-3 and J usage is TRBJ1-2, with D maybe TRBD1 (5 bases). With 5 bases removed from V and 4 bases from J, the gap between germline ends came to 17 bases. The CDR3 runs to 15 residues. In germline, CDR1 is SGHTA, CDR2 FQGTGA. CDR3 DNA: TGTGCCAGCAGCCCTGGGGGAGGGTCCTTCTATGGCTACACCTTC. This translates into CASSPGGGSFYGYTF.

The gene calls are TRBV9 and TRBJ1-2, with unresolved D. Germline V gene sequence: CDR1 SGDLS, CDR2 YYNGEE. Trimming cost V 3 bases and J 3 bases, with 9 bases left between them. The CDR3 is 13 residues long. The CDR3 DNA is TGTGCCAGCAGCGAGGGTGGGTACTATGGCTACACCTTC. Translating gives CASSEGGYYGYTF.

The J gene is TRBJ2-1, the V gene TRBV27; unclear D gene. From germline, CDR1 is MNHEY and CDR2 SMNVEV (reference sequence). The V end lost 2 bases, the J end lost 7 bases, and 6 bases lay between the germline ends. The CDR3 covers 12 residues. Here the CDR3 reads CASSLTPNEQFF. The CDR3 DNA follows: TGTGCCAGCAGTTTAACGCCTAATGAGCAGTTCTTC.

This sequence joins TRBV19 and TRBJ2-1, with 8 bases matching TRBD2. Germline loops: CDR1 LNHDA, CDR2 SQIVND (reference sequence). This CDR3 comprises 16 residues. Trimming removed 1 base from V and 2 bases from J; junction bases left unmatched: 4. CDR3 sequence: CASSIVSGAPYNEQFF. In nucleotides, the CDR3 is TGTGCCAGTAGTATAGTTAGCGGGGCCCCCTACAATGAGCAGTTCTTC.

The rearrangement joins TRBV27 to TRBJ1-2; 8 bases fit TRBD1. CDR3 size: 17 residues. Germline V gives CDR1 MNHEY, CDR2 SMNVEV (reference sequence). V was clipped by 3 bases and J by 0 bases; unmatched bases: 9. The CDR3 nucleotides read TGTGCCAGCAGTTTTAGCTCGGGACAGGCTTCTAACTATGGCTACACCTTC. Its protein is CASSFSSGQASNYGYTF.

The chain employs TRBV9 and TRBJ2-7; the D is unclear. Germline values: CDR1 SGDLS, CDR2 YYNGEE. V lost 7 bases and J 0 bases, leaving 8 bases between the germline ends. This CDR3 region has 12 residues. The DNA for the CDR3 is TGTGCCAGCTCCTCGAGCTCCTACGAGCAGTACTTC. Residues: CASSSSSYEQYF. Complete variable domain (other parts from reference TRBV9 and TRBJ2-7): DSGVTQTPKHLITATGQRVTLRCSPRSGDLSVYWYQQSLDQGLQFLIQYYNGEERAKGNILERFSAQQFPDLHSELNLSSLELGDSALYFCASSSSSYEQYFGPGTRLTVT.

This chain connects TRBV6-5 to TRBJ2-3, with TRBD1 as a possible D gene (6 bases). With 6 bases removed from V and 6 bases from J, the gap between germline ends came to 13 bases. The germline V gene has CDR1 MNHEY and CDR2 SVGAGI. This CDR3 contains 13 residues. The CDR3 is CASRQGGWDTQYF. In nucleotides, the CDR3 is TGTGCCAGCAGACAGGGTGGGTGGGATACGCAGTATTTT.

The chain uses TRBV5-1 and TRBJ1-1; possibly TRBD1 for D (5 bases). The length of the CDR3 is 15 residues. The germline V gene encodes CDR1 SGHRS and CDR2 YFSETQ. Trimming took 3 bases from V and 1 from J, leaving 13 bases between them. CDR3: CASSSLTGTNTEAFF. CDR3 DNA sequence: TGCGCCAGCAGCTCTTTAACGGGGACGAACACTGAAGCTTTCTTT.

The V and J genes are TRBV6-1 and TRBJ1-1, with no clear D. V shed 2 bases and J shed 3 bases, with 10 bases lying between them. The length of the CDR3 is 14 residues. Germline V gene sequence: CDR1 MNHNS, CDR2 SASEGT. CDR3 protein: CASSESWGDTEAFF. Written as DNA, the CDR3 is TGTGCCAGCAGTGAAAGTTGGGGAGACACTGAAGCTTTCTTT.

The chain carries TRBV7-6 and TRBJ1-1, with D hard to call. The CDR3 contains 17 residues. V lost 4 bases, J lost 0 bases, and 18 bases lay in between. Per germline, CDR1 SGHVS and CDR2 FNYEAQ. CDR3 loop: CASSSGRDRVLNTEAFF. CDR3 DNA sequence: TGTGCCAGCAGCTCTGGCCGAGATAGGGTTTTGAACACTGAAGCTTTCTTT.

The chain joins TRBV5-1 to TRBJ2-7; 15 nucleotides align to TRBD2. The V and J ends lost 4 bases and 3 bases, in that order; junction bases with no gene match: 8. Germline CDR1 and CDR2: SGHRS and YFSETQ. The CDR3 contains 17 residues. CDR3 nucleotides: TGCGCCAGCAGCAGAGGAGGACTAGCGGGAGGGGACTACGAGCAGTACTTC. As protein: CASSRGGLAGGDYEQYF. The whole variable domain, remainder taken from reference TRBV5-1 and TRBJ2-7, is KAGVTQTPRYLIKTRGQQVTLSCSPISGHRSVSWYQQTPGQGLQFLFEYFSETQRNKGNFPGRFSGRQFSNSRSEMNVSTLELGDSALYLCASSRGGLAGGDYEQYFGPGTRLTVT.

This chain uses TRBV6-8 with TRBJ1-6; a possible D gene is TRBD1 (5 bases). The length of the CDR3 is 12 residues. V lost 9 bases and J 5 bases, leaving 8 bases between the germline ends. Germline V gene sequence: CDR1 MNHGY, CDR2 SAAAGT. The CDR3 sequence: CARAGNNSPLHF. Written as DNA, the CDR3 is TGTGCCAGGGCAGGGAATAATTCACCCCTCCACTTT.

The rearrangement joins TRBV7-9 to TRBJ1-2, with a tentative D call TRBD1 (6 bases). The CDR3 runs to 14 residues. The germline V gene has CDR1 SEHNR and CDR2 FQNEAQ (reference sequence). Trimming took off 8 bases at V and 6 bases at J, with 19 bases between the two ends. The CDR3 reads CASQPRTATHGYTF. The CDR3 DNA is TGTGCCAGCCAACCGCGGACAGCGACCCATGGCTACACCTTC.

CDR3 DNA: TGTGCCAGCAGTTACGGATCCGCAGGGGACAATCAGCCCCAGCATTTT. Its protein is CASSYGSAGDNQPQHF. This chain joins TRBV6-6 and TRBJ1-5, with D tentatively TRBD1 (6 bases). Trimming pared 2 bases from V and 3 bases from J, leaving 14 bases between. CDR1 is MNHNY and CDR2 is SVGAGI in the germline V gene (reference sequence). The CDR3 is 16 residues long.

This chain joins TRBV18 and TRBJ1-5; D is unclear. CDR1 KGHSH and CDR2 LQKENI come from the germline V gene. Trimming took 3 bases from V and 11 from J, leaving 14 bases between them. CDR3 size: 13 residues. The CDR3 protein is CASSPTSGTAQHF. The CDR3 coding sequence is TGTGCCAGCTCACCCACCAGCGGTACGGCCCAGCATTTT. The full variable domain, with the rest looked up from reference TRBV18 and TRBJ1-5, is NAGVMQNPRHLVRRRGQEARLRCSPMKGHSHVYWYRQLPEEGLKFMVYLQKENIIDESGMPKERFSAEFPKEGPSILRIQQVVRGDSAAYFCASSPTSGTAQHFGDGTRLSIL.

This chain links TRBV12-5 with TRBJ2-5; 7 bases are a match to TRBD2. The CDR3 has 17 amino acids. With V trimmed by 5 bases and J by 5 bases, 17 bases remained unmatched. The germline gives CDR1 LGHNT, CDR2 FRNRAP. The CDR3 bases are TGTGCTAGTGGTGGCCTAGCGGACGCGGGTGATGCGGAGACCCAGTACTTC. Its protein product is CASGGLADAGDAETQYF.

V and J are TRBV6-5 and TRBJ2-3; D is ambiguous. Germline loops: CDR1 MNHEY, CDR2 SVGAGI. V gave up 2 bases and J gave up 0 bases, with 9 bases separating them. The CDR3 contains 15 residues. As DNA, the CDR3 is TGTGCCAGCAGTTACCTGGGCGCTAGCACAGATACGCAGTATTTT. It codes for CASSYLGASTDTQYF.

The chain uses TRBV4-1 and TRBJ2-7; D possibly corresponds to TRBD1 (6 bases). The CDR3 is made up of 19 amino acids. V lost 4 bases and J lost 0, with 25 bases in between. Germline CDR1 and CDR2: MGHRA and YSYEKL. In DNA form, the CDR3 reads TGCGCCAGCAGCCGAGCCGGGACACCCCCAAAAGGGGCCTCCTACGAGCAGTACTTC. Amino acids: CASSRAGTPPKGASYEQYF.

The J gene is TRBJ1-4, the V gene TRBV5-1, with D tentatively TRBD1 (6 bases). V lost 4 bases and J 7 bases, leaving 14 bases between the germline ends. CDR3 size: 14 residues. Germline loops: CDR1 SGHRS, CDR2 YFSETQ. The CDR3 reads CASSGGGGGEKLFF. The CDR3 DNA sequence: TGCGCCAGCAGCGGAGGGGGAGGTGGTGAAAAACTGTTTTTT. The whole variable domain, remainder taken from reference TRBV5-1 and TRBJ1-4, is KAGVTQTPRYLIKTRGQQVTLSCSPISGHRSVSWYQQTPGQGLQFLFEYFSETQRNKGNFPGRFSGRQFSNSRSEMNVSTLELGDSALYLCASSGGGGGEKLFFGSGTQLSVL.

This chain connects TRBV7-2 to TRBJ1-1, with D perhaps TRBD1 (6 bases). V dropped 0 bases and J dropped 4 bases, with 15 bases sitting between them. Germline assignment: CDR1 SGHTA and CDR2 FQGNSA. This CDR3 has 16 residues. The CDR3 here is CASSLARLRGGTEAFF. CDR3 nucleotide sequence: TGTGCCAGCAGCTTAGCGCGGCTTCGAGGGGGCACTGAAGCTTTCTTT.

This rearrangement joins TRBV9 to TRBJ2-5, with D possibly matching TRBD2 (7 bases). Germline V gives CDR1 SGDLS, CDR2 YYNGEE. This CDR3 is built from 14 residues. CDR3 sequence: CAPGGGGGWETQYF. CDR3 nucleotide sequence: TGTGCACCGGGTGGAGGGGGGGGCTGGGAGACCCAGTACTTC.

There are a few counts of this clone. J is TRBJ2-5 and V is TRBV12-5; TRBD2 agrees at 14 bases. V dropped 5 bases and J dropped 5; count of bases not matched to a gene: 4. The CDR3 covers 15 residues. Germline V gene data show CDR1 as LGHNT and CDR2 as FRNRAP. The CDR3 here is CASGLGTSGSETQYF. The DNA of the CDR3 is TGTGCTAGTGGTCTCGGGACTAGCGGGAGCGAGACCCAGTACTTC.

By proportion, this clone is medium-sized. The rearrangement links TRBV4-2 to TRBJ2-7; no definite D call. Trimming left V 4 bases short and J 7 bases short, with 20 bases between. Germline CDR1 reads LGHNA; CDR2 reads YNFKEQ. The CDR3 contains 15 residues. CDR3 DNA sequence: TGTGCCAGCAGCCGTCCGACGCAGACTTACGAAGAGCAGTACTTC. Translating gives CASSRPTQTYEEQYF.